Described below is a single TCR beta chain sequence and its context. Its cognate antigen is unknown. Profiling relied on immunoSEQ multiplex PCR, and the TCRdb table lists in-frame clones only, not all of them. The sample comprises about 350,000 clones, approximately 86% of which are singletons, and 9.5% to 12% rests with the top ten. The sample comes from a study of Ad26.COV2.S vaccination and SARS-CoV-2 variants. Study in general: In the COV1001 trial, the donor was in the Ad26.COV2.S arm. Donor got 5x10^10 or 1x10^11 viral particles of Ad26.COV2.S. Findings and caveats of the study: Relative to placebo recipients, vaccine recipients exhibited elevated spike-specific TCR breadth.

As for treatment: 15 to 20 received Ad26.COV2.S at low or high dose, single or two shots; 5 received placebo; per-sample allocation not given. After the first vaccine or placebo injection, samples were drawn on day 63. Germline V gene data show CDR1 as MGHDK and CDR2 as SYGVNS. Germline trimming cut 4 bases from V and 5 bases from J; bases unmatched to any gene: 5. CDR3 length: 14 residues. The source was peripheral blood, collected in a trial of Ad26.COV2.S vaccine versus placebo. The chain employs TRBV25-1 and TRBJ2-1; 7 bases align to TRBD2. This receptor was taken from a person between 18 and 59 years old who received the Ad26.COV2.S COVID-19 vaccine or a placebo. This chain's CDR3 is CASSVAGVNNEQFF. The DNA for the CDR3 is TGTGCCAGCAGTGTGGCGGGGGTTAACAATGAGCAGTTCTTC.